This section outlines one T cell receptor beta chain sequence together with its context. This sample was included in a study of blood T cell repertoires in COVID-19. In germline, CDR1 is MNHEY, CDR2 SVGEGT. V lost 5 bases to trimming and J lost 5 bases; unmatched junction nucleotides: 11. The CDR3 totals 15 residues. Generated by immunoSEQ multiplex PCR, the TCRdb table keeps only in-frame clones and is missing some. The sample shows fewer than 350,000 clones, 81% of them seen only once. The sequence was obtained from a woman aged 55-70 years with active or convalescent COVID-19. The sample comprised peripheral blood. The chain uses TRBV6-2 or TRBV6-3 and TRBJ2-5, with 7 positions matching TRBD1. CDR3 protein: CASSPFTGVGETQYF. The CDR3 nucleotides read TGTGCCAGCAGTCCGTTTACAGGGGTTGGCGAGACCCAGTACTTC.